This entry lists 20 T cell receptor beta chains sequenced from one sample in a study of cytomegalovirus exposure and HLA in healthy donors. This PCR relied on a set of 60 Vbeta primers and 13 Jbeta primers. The repertoire was sequenced with immunoSEQ multiplex PCR; TCRdb's copy has only in-frame clones and lacks some. The table lists about 150,000 clones, approximately 82% of them singletons. Sequencing was carried out using PBMCs. These receptors came from a woman aged 50 to 60 in good health and CMV-seropositive.

The V and J genes are TRBV11-2 and TRBJ2-7, with 7 bases matching TRBD2. Germline V CDR1 and CDR2: SGHAT, FQNNGV. J gave up 0 bases and V 3 bases, and 5 bases lay outside the gene matches. The CDR3 extends over 15 amino acids. CDR3 amino acids: CASSFRGESSYEQYF. CDR3 nucleotide sequence: TGTGCCAGCAGCTTCCGGGGGGAGAGCTCCTACGAGCAGTACTTC.

The J gene is TRBJ1-1, the V gene TRBV6-5, with D possibly being TRBD1 (5 bases). The germline V gene has CDR1 MNHEY and CDR2 SVGAGI. V was trimmed by 2 bases and J by 5 bases, leaving 15 bases between them. CDR3 length: 15 amino acids. The CDR3 protein is CASSYQGAVGTEAFF. The CDR3, as DNA: TGTGCCAGCAGTTACCAGGGCGCGGTCGGGACTGAAGCTTTCTTT.

The J gene is TRBJ2-3, the V gene TRBV10-1; 7 positions agree with TRBD1. The CDR3 totals 14 residues. The germline V gene encodes CDR1 WNHNN and CDR2 SYGVQD (reference sequence). The V gene end was trimmed by 5 bases and the J gene end by 3 bases; junction bases not matched to a gene: 5. The CDR3 DNA is TGCGCCAGCAGTTGGGACAGCCCTACAGATACGCAGTATTTT. Translating gives CASSWDSPTDTQYF.

The chain carries TRBV30 and TRBJ1-2, with D perhaps TRBD1 (5 bases). Trimming removed 0 bases from V and 6 bases from J, with 14 bases in between. The CDR3 totals 14 residues. In germline, CDR1 is GTSNPN, CDR2 SVGIG (reference sequence). The CDR3 DNA reads as TGTGCCTGGAGTGTACAGTCGACAGTAAATGGCTACACCTTC. As protein: CAWSVQSTVNGYTF. Using reference TRBV30 and TRBJ1-2 for the parts outside the CDR3, the full variable domain is SQTIHQWPATLVQPVGSPLSLECTVEGTSNPNLYWYRQAAGRGLQLLFYSVGIGQISSEVPQNLSASRPQDRQFILSSKKLLLSDSGFYLCAWSVQSTVNGYTFGSGTRLTVV.

This chain connects TRBV6-1 to TRBJ1-2, with D possibly TRBD1 on 5 matching bases. The CDR3 sequence is 17 residues long. Trimming removed 0 bases from V and 7 bases from J, with 21 bases in between. Germline-derived CDR1 and CDR2 are MNHNS and SASEGT. For the CDR3, the DNA is TGTGCCAGCAGTGAAGCGGGCGGGGTGGGGGTGAAACGTGGCTACACCTTC. Encoded protein: CASSEAGGVGVKRGYTF.

This clone was counted between two and nine times. The V call is TRBV12-5, the J call TRBJ2-2; 9 bases agree with TRBD1. Trimming removed 5 bases from V and 6 bases from J; junction bases left unmatched: 7. The V gene's germline CDR1 is LGHNT and CDR2 FRNRAP. This CDR3 has 15 amino acids. The CDR3 protein is CASGPGTGWSGELFF. In nucleotides, the CDR3 is TGTGCTAGTGGTCCCGGGACAGGGTGGTCCGGGGAGCTGTTTTTT.

This clone occurred a few times. The chain joins TRBV27 to TRBJ1-5; TRBD1 is a possible D gene (6 bases). Germline assignment: CDR1 MNHEY and CDR2 SMNVEV (reference sequence). V was pared by 3 bases and J by 1 base, with 10 bases between. The CDR3 consists of 15 residues. The CDR3 loop is CASSLGQGSNQPQHF. DNA of the CDR3: TGTGCCAGCAGTTTGGGCCAGGGGAGCAATCAGCCCCAGCATTTT.

The chain has TRBV19 and TRBJ2-1; TRBD1 aligns across 9 bases. J lost 6 bases, V lost 1 base, and 4 bases had no gene match. The CDR3 loop spans 15 amino acids. Germline loops: CDR1 LNHDA, CDR2 SQIVND (reference sequence). The CDR3, as DNA: TGTGCCAGTAGTATAGGGGACAGGGTGTTCAATGAGCAGTTCTTC. Its translation: CASSIGDRVFNEQFF.

This chain links TRBV27 with TRBJ1-3; D ambiguous. The CDR3 runs 16 residues. CDR1 is MNHEY and CDR2 is SMNVEV in the germline V gene (reference sequence). The V and J ends lost 3 bases and 0 bases respectively, with 12 bases between them. The CDR3 reads CASSLAHPVSGNTIYF. CDR3 sequence (DNA): TGTGCCAGCAGTTTGGCTCATCCAGTCTCTGGAAACACCATATATTTT.

The chain recombines TRBV6-5 with TRBJ1-2, with D unresolved. The CDR3 has 14 amino acids. Trimming took off 7 bases at V and 4 bases at J, with 16 bases between the two ends. Germline V lookup: CDR1 MNHEY, CDR2 SVGAGI. CDR3 protein: CASTKGVLGYGYTF. The CDR3 DNA reads as TGTGCCAGCACGAAAGGAGTGTTGGGCTATGGCTACACCTTC.

Only one count was recorded for this clone. This rearrangement joins TRBV6-5 to TRBJ2-3; TRBD2 agrees at 8 bases. CDR3 length: 15 amino acids. Per the germline V gene, CDR1 is MNHEY and CDR2 is SVGAGI. With V trimmed by 6 bases and J by 0 bases, 5 bases remained unmatched. The CDR3 nucleotides are TGTGCCAGCAGCGATAGCGGGGCTAGCACAGATACGCAGTATTTT. Translation gives CASSDSGASTDTQYF.

On this clone: Other DNA sequences of this sample code for an identical CDR3. V is TRBV19 and J is TRBJ2-7, with 9 bases matching TRBD1. Germline CDR1 and CDR2: LNHDA and SQIVND (reference sequence). This CDR3 spans 15 amino acids. Trimming took 5 bases from V and 0 from J; bases not matched to a gene: 5. The CDR3 DNA is TGTGCCAGTAGTTCGGGACAGGGAAGCTCCTACGAGCAGTACTTC. It encodes CASSSGQGSSYEQYF.

The chain employs TRBV18 and TRBJ2-1; 16 bases line up with TRBD2. Germline V gene data show CDR1 as KGHSH and CDR2 as LQKENI. There are 16 residues in the CDR3. With 6 bases clipped from V and 9 bases from J, the junction kept 8 bases outside the gene matches. CDR3 DNA sequence: TGTGCCAGCTCTCCCGGGACTAGCGGGGGGGCCAGTGAGCAGTTCTTC. This encodes CASSPGTSGGASEQFF.

The chain employs TRBV18 and TRBJ2-5; TRBD1 matches at 8 bases. The DNA end is a closer match to TRBJ2-7, so the J assignment may be wrong. The CDR3 has 14 amino acids. Germline CDR1 is KGHSH and CDR2 is LQKENI. Here the CDR3 reads CASSPSDRVDEQYF. Here the CDR3 DNA reads TGTGCCAGCTCACCGTCGGACAGGGTAGACGAGCAGTACTTC.

This clone was detected only once. CDR3 in amino acids: CASSQGDRSNYGYTF. The CDR3 bases are TGCGCCAGCAGCCAAGGGGACAGGTCTAACTATGGCTACACCTTC. This chain uses TRBV4-3 with TRBJ1-2; the match to TRBD1 covers 8 bases. CDR3 length equals 15 residues. V lost 1 base to trimming and J lost 0 bases; unmatched junction nucleotides: 1. The germline CDR1 and CDR2 sequences are LGHNA and YSLEER.

The rearrangement uses TRBV2 and TRBJ1-2, with 9 bases identical to TRBD1. With 6 bases clipped from V and 4 bases from J, the junction kept 9 bases outside the gene matches. CDR1 and CDR2 from the germline V gene are SNHLY and FYNNEI. This CDR3 contains 15 residues. CDR3 loop: CASRERSTGGYGYTF. In DNA form, the CDR3 reads TGTGCCAGCAGGGAACGTTCGACAGGGGGCTATGGCTACACCTTC.

V and J are TRBV5-1 and TRBJ1-2; the D gene is possibly TRBD1 (5 bases). Between the trimmed V and J ends, which lost 4 bases and 4 bases, there was a span of 11 bases. This CDR3 is built from 13 residues. CDR1 and CDR2 (germline): SGHRS, YFSETQ. This CDR3 reads CASSADGGYGYTF. CDR3 nucleotides: TGCGCCAGCAGCGCCGACGGGGGCTATGGCTACACCTTC.

This clone was picked up one time. The chain links TRBV10-1 to TRBJ2-3, with TRBD2 as a possible D gene (7 bases). This CDR3 region has 17 residues. V lost 1 base and J 1 base, leaving 15 bases between the germline ends. Germline values: CDR1 WNHNN, CDR2 SYGVQD (reference sequence). The CDR3 spells CASSEWGRGARTDTQYF. The CDR3 nucleotides are TGCGCCAGCAGTGAGTGGGGACGGGGGGCCCGCACAGATACGCAGTATTTT.

CDR3 amino acids: CSVVTDTQYF. As DNA, the CDR3 is TGCAGCGTCGTTACAGATACGCAGTATTTT. The chain couples TRBV29-1 to TRBJ2-3, with D unresolved. This CDR3 is 10 amino acids long. Germline V gene data show CDR1 as SQVTM and CDR2 as ANQGSEA. V was pared by 6 bases and J by 3 bases, with 4 bases between.

This chain uses TRBV7-6 with TRBJ2-1; a possible D gene is TRBD1 (6 bases). This CDR3 spans 15 amino acids. Deletions cut 1 base from V and 5 bases from J, with 12 bases between. Looked up from germline, CDR1 is SGHVS and CDR2 is FNYEAQ. The CDR3 DNA sequence: TGTGCCAGCAGCTTAGGCAGGGGAATTCACAATGAGCAGTTCTTC. Its protein product is CASSLGRGIHNEQFF.